The 9 T cell receptor beta chains below all came from one sample that was sequenced in a study of molecular identifiers for immune sequencing clone quantification. TCRdb fed the PCR reads into MiXCR, producing one record per CDR3 protein. The sample contains 550,000 to 750,000 distinct CDR3 sequences, just under 20% of which appear only once. Sequenced sample: naive CD8+ T cells from blood, with Jurkat cell RNA spiked in. The subset is: FACS-sorted CD8+CD4-CCR7+CD45RA+ naive T cells. The source of these receptors is a human donor in good health. Some libraries in this study had Jurkat cell RNA spiked in.

The rearrangement links TRBV12-3 or TRBV12-4 to TRBJ2-2; 11 positions agree with TRBD2. The CDR3 spans 18 residues. Trimming took 1 base from V and 3 from J; bases not matched to a gene: 7. The CDR3 DNA reads TGTGCCAGCAGTTTAGACCCTAGCGGGGGGTCGGACACCGGGGAGCTGTTTTTT. This gives the protein CASSLDPSGGSDTGELFF.

This clonotype has just a few counts. The chain links TRBV5-5 to TRBJ2-7, with no clear D. Germline CDR1 is SGHKS and CDR2 is YYEKEE (reference sequence). The CDR3 covers 12 residues. V dropped 1 base and J dropped 6 bases, with 8 bases sitting between them. The CDR3 DNA is TGTGCCAGCAGCTTGTTAGGGTTCGAGCAGTACTTC. Translation: CASSLLGFEQYF.

In regard to this clonotype: A much bigger clone sits one base away, suggesting this may be a read error. V and J are TRBV20-1 and TRBJ2-7; D is unresolved. This CDR3 has 12 residues. Trimming left V 4 bases short and J 5 bases short, with 12 bases between. Germline V gives CDR1 DFQATT, CDR2 SNEGSKA (reference sequence). In DNA, the CDR3 is TGCAGTGCTACACTACATGGTGACGAGCAGTACTTC. Translating it yields CSATLHGDEQYF.

This clonotype was seen at least ten times. V usage is TRBV4-3 and J usage is TRBJ2-7; 9 bases line up with TRBD1. CDR1 LGHNA and CDR2 YSLEER come from the germline V gene. There are 15 residues in the CDR3. V lost 2 bases to trimming and J lost 3 bases; unmatched junction nucleotides: 5. Here the CDR3 reads CASSQNDRGVYEQYF. CDR3 DNA sequence: TGCGCCAGCAGCCAAAACGACAGGGGGGTCTACGAGCAGTACTTC.

This clonotype was seen a handful of times. The V and J genes are TRBV6-2 or TRBV6-3 and TRBJ2-4; maybe TRBD2 (6 bases). The CDR3 contains 17 residues. Germline CDR1 reads MNHEY; CDR2 reads SVGEGT. V shed 2 bases and J shed 8 bases, with 22 bases lying between them. The CDR3, as DNA: TGTGCCAGCAGTTACCCACCCCAAGCTAGCGTAAGGGACATTCAGTACTTC. Amino acids: CASSYPPQASVRDIQYF.

Details on this clonotype: This may be a read error, as it is one base from a much larger clone. This sequence joins TRBV7-2 and TRBJ2-3; unclear D gene. Trimming took off 1 base at V and 2 bases at J, with 10 bases between the two ends. Germline CDR1 reads SGHTA; CDR2 reads FQGNSA. The CDR3 totals 15 residues. The CDR3: CASSLVTADTDTQYF. As DNA, the CDR3 is TGTGCCAGCAGCTTAGTGACCGCCGACACAGATACGCAGTATTTT.

For this clonotype: Being one base from a much bigger clone, this may be a read error. This sequence joins TRBV7-9 and TRBJ2-7, with 10 bases lining up with TRBD2. The germline gives CDR1 SEHNR, CDR2 FQNEAQ (reference sequence). The V and J ends lost 5 bases and 0 bases, in that order; junction bases with no gene match: 4. The CDR3 totals 15 residues. The CDR3 bases are TGTGCCAGCAGCGACGGACTAGCGGTCTCCTACGAGCAGTACTTC. The encoded protein is CASSDGLAVSYEQYF. The variable domain in full, completed from reference TRBV7-9 and TRBJ2-7, reads DTGVSQNPRHKITKRGQNVTFRCDPISEHNRLYWYRQTLGQGPEFLTYFQNEAQLEKSRLLSDRFSAERPKGSFSTLEIQRTEQGDSAMYLCASSDGLAVSYEQYFGPGTRLTVT.

This clonotype was seen ten or more times. CDR3 nucleotide sequence: TGTGCCAGCAGCACAGGAGTACTAGCCAAAAACATTCAGTACTTC. This sequence encodes CASSTGVLAKNIQYF. The genes are TRBV9 and TRBJ2-4; TRBD1 is a possible D gene (5 bases). V was trimmed by 4 bases and J by 0 bases, leaving 11 bases between them. This CDR3 contains 15 residues. Germline V gene lookup returns CDR1 SGDLS and CDR2 YYNGEE.

This clonotype occurred many times. An end of the junction differs from the germline gene, which may be a read error. CDR3: CASSLSGGRYEQYF. The CDR3 DNA follows: TGCGCCAGCAGCTTAAGCGGGGGTAGGTACGAGCAGTACTTC. The genes are TRBV27 and TRBJ2-7, with 8 bases aligning to TRBD2. CDR3 size: 14 residues. Germline-derived CDR1 and CDR2 are MNHEY and SMNVEV (reference sequence).